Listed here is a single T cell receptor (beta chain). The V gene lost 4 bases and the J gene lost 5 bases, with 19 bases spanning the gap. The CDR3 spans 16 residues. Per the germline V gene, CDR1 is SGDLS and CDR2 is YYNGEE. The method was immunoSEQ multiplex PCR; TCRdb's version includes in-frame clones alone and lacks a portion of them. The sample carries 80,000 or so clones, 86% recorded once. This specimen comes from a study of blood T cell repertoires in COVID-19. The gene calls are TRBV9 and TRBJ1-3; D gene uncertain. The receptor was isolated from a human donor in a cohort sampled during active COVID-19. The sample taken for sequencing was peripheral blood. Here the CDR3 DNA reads TGTGCCAGCAGCCCCCGGCGGGCCTTGGGAAGAAACACCATATATTTT. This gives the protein CASSPRRALGRNTIYF.